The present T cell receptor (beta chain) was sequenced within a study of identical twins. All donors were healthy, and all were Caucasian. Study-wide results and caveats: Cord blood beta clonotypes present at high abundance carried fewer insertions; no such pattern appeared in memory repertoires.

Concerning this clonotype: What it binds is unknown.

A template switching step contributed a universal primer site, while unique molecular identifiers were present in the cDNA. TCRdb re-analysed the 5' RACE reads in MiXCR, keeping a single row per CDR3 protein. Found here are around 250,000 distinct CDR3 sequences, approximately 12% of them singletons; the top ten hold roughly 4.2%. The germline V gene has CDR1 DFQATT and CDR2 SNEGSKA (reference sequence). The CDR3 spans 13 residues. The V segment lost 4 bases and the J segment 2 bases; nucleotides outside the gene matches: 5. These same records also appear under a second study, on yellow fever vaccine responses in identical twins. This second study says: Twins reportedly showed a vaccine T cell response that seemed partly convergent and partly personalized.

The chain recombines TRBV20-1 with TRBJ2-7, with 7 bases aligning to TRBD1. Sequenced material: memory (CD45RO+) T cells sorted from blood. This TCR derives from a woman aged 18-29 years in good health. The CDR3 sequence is CSATGQRAYEQYF. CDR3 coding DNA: TGCAGTGCTACGGGACAGAGGGCCTACGAGCAGTACTTC.